The present entry profiles one T cell receptor (beta chain) with its context. As yet, its antigen is unknown. The record originates from a study of cytomegalovirus exposure and HLA in healthy donors. Study in general: A later analysis reported the same platform for the approximately 110 validation repertoires and the 666 first-cohort repertoires. Study-wide results and caveats: Rare TCR sequences predominated, though certain public TCRs were found in many donors. The investigators catalogued about 170 TCR beta chains as cytomegalovirus-associated.

The donors were part of the approximately 120-subject validation cohort, which stood apart from the approximately 630-subject first cohort. CDR3 length: 14 residues. V lost 2 bases and J lost 8, with 14 bases in between. Germline V gene data show CDR1 as SGHRS and CDR2 as YFSETQ. Sequencing was performed with immunoSEQ multiplex PCR; in TCRdb, only in-frame clones are kept and a portion is missing. The sample has 86,000 or so clones; around 96% are singletons. Sequenced material: PBMCs. V gene TRBV5-1 combines with J gene TRBJ2-1; perhaps TRBD1 as D (6 bases). The sequence derives from a man aged 18-30 years in good health and CMV-seropositive. The CDR3 nucleotides read TGCGCCAGCAGCTTCCAGGGGCCCCAGGATGAGCAGTTCTTC. Its protein product is CASSFQGPQDEQFF.